These T cell receptor beta chains were read from a single sample in a study of spatial heterogeneity in lung cancer. Using its own MiXCR run on the 5' RACE reads, TCRdb lists one record per CDR3 protein. Of 20,000 to 25,000 distinct CDR3 sequences in the sample, roughly 4.6% were seen once. The source was PBMCs, collected at surgery. These receptors all come from a male donor with early-stage non-small cell lung cancer. The CDR3 runs from the conserved cysteine through the conserved F or W. D genes are given only for firm matches. Size tells how often a clone was seen (once, few, many) or the class of an expanded clone, and some rows leave it out.

CDR3nt: TGCGCCAGCAGCCCTTCAGCGGTTGGGGATGAGCAGTTCTTC
CDR3aa: CASSPSAVGDEQFF
v_gene: TRBV5-1
j_gene: TRBJ2-1
len: 14
d_gene: NA
abundance: many

CDR3nt: TGCAGTGCCCCCTCCGCGAAGGGAAGCTCCTACGAGCAGTACTTC
CDR3aa: CSAPSAKGSSYEQYF
v_gene: TRBV20-1
j_gene: TRBJ2-7
len: 15
d_gene: NA
abundance: many

CDR3nt: TGTGGGAGCCAAGGGGGGGCCAACGTCCTGACTTTC
CDR3aa: CGSQGGANVLTF
v_gene: TRBV24-1
j_gene: TRBJ2-6
len: 12
d_gene: NA
abundance: many

CDR3nt: TGCGCCAGCAGTCAAGGGGGAGAAGGGACCCAGTACTTC
CDR3aa: CASSQGGEGTQYF
v_gene: TRBV4-1
j_gene: TRBJ2-5
len: 13
d_gene: NA
abundance: many

CDR3nt: TGTGCCAGCAGTGACGGGACCTTCCAGATCTTTGGGGCCAACGTCCTGACTTTC
CDR3aa: CASSDGTFQIFGANVLTF
v_gene: TRBV2
j_gene: TRBJ2-6
len: 18
d_gene: NA
abundance: few

CDR3nt: TGTGCCTGGGCAACAGGGTCGAACACTGAAGCTTTCTTT
CDR3aa: CAWATGSNTEAFF
v_gene: TRBV30
j_gene: TRBJ1-1
len: 13
d_gene: NA
abundance: many

CDR3nt: TGTGCCAGCAGCAAAGCGGACCCCAGCACAGATACGCAGTATTTT
CDR3aa: CASSKADPSTDTQYF
v_gene: TRBV11-2
j_gene: TRBJ2-3
len: 15
d_gene: NA
abundance: many

CDR3nt: TGTGCCAGCAGCCAAACCCCCGGGGGGTGGGAAAAACTGTTTTTT
CDR3aa: CASSQTPGGWEKLFF
v_gene: TRBV3-1
j_gene: TRBJ1-4
len: 15
d_gene: NA
abundance: many

CDR3nt: TGTGCCAGCAGCTTAGCTGGGATCTTGGGATACGAGCAGTACTTC
CDR3aa: CASSLAGILGYEQYF
v_gene: TRBV7-9
j_gene: TRBJ2-7
len: 15
d_gene: NA
abundance: NA

CDR3nt: TGTGCCAGCTTACAGGGGAATAATTCACCCCTCCACTTT
CDR3aa: CASLQGNNSPLHF
v_gene: TRBV18
j_gene: TRBJ1-6
len: 13
d_gene: TRBD1
abundance: many

CDR3nt: TGTGCCAGCAGTCCACATGTCCGGGGAACCGGGGAGCTGTTTTTT
CDR3aa: CASSPHVRGTGELFF
v_gene: TRBV28
j_gene: TRBJ2-2
len: 15
d_gene: NA
abundance: many

CDR3nt: TGCGCCAGCAGCACGGGGGGACTGAACACTGAAGCTTTCTTT
CDR3aa: CASSTGGLNTEAFF
v_gene: TRBV4-1
j_gene: TRBJ1-1
len: 14
d_gene: NA
abundance: NA

CDR3nt: TGCAGTGCTAGAGGGACGGCCTCCTACGAGCAGTACTTC
CDR3aa: CSARGTASYEQYF
v_gene: TRBV20-1
j_gene: TRBJ2-7
len: 13
d_gene: NA
abundance: many

CDR3nt: TGTGCCAGCAGCGGAGGGGGGCCTGAGACCCAGTACTTC
CDR3aa: CASSGGGPETQYF
v_gene: TRBV9
j_gene: TRBJ2-5
len: 13
d_gene: NA
abundance: many

CDR3nt: TGTGCCAGCAGCCCAGGGACAGGATACAATCAGCCCCAGCATTTT
CDR3aa: CASSPGTGYNQPQHF
v_gene: TRBV4-2
j_gene: TRBJ1-5
len: 15
d_gene: TRBD1
abundance: many

CDR3nt: TGTGCCAGCAGCAACGGGGTGTCGGGGGCCGAGCAGTACTTC
CDR3aa: CASSNGVSGAEQYF
v_gene: TRBV11-2
j_gene: TRBJ2-7
len: 14
d_gene: NA
abundance: NA

CDR3nt: TGCGCCAGCAGCACAGGACCGGGACAGTACAATGAGCAGTTCTTC
CDR3aa: CASSTGPGQYNEQFF
v_gene: TRBV4-3
j_gene: TRBJ2-1
len: 15
d_gene: TRBD1
abundance: medium-sized

CDR3nt: TGTGCCAGCAGTAGATCCGGGACTGACTCCCATACGCAGTATTTT
CDR3aa: CASSRSGTDSHTQYF
v_gene: TRBV7-2
j_gene: TRBJ2-3
len: 15
d_gene: NA
abundance: few

CDR3nt: TGCAGTGCTAGAAGTCCGGAGGGCGATTCCTACGAGCAGTACTTC
CDR3aa: CSARSPEGDSYEQYF
v_gene: TRBV20-1
j_gene: TRBJ2-7
len: 15
d_gene: NA
abundance: many

CDR3nt: TGCAGTGCTAGAAGGGCAGGGATGGAGACCCAGTACTTC
CDR3aa: CSARRAGMETQYF
v_gene: TRBV20-1
j_gene: TRBJ2-5
len: 13
d_gene: NA
abundance: many

CDR3nt: TGCACCAGCAGCCGACCGACTCGAACCCCCCAAGAGACCCAGTACTTC
CDR3aa: CTSSRPTRTPQETQYF
v_gene: TRBV1
j_gene: TRBJ2-5
len: 16
d_gene: NA
abundance: NA

CDR3nt: TGTGCCAGCAGCTCACGTTCAGATACGCAGTATTTT
CDR3aa: CASSSRSDTQYF
v_gene: TRBV11-2
j_gene: TRBJ2-3
len: 12
d_gene: NA
abundance: NA

CDR3nt: TGTGCCAGCAGTTCCATCATCGGAACAGGGCGTCGTAATCAGCCCCAGCATTTT
CDR3aa: CASSSIIGTGRRNQPQHF
v_gene: TRBV6-2/TRBV6-3
j_gene: TRBJ1-5
len: 18
d_gene: NA
abundance: many

CDR3nt: TGTGCCAGCTCCCCGTCTGGGGTCGGTGAAGCTTTCTTT
CDR3aa: CASSPSGVGEAFF
v_gene: TRBV6-4
j_gene: TRBJ1-1
len: 13
d_gene: NA
abundance: NA

CDR3nt: TGTGCCAGCAGTTTCGACAGGGGGTACGACGAGCAGTACTTC
CDR3aa: CASSFDRGYDEQYF
v_gene: TRBV27
j_gene: TRBJ2-7
len: 14
d_gene: TRBD1
abundance: many

CDR3nt: TGTGCCTGGAGAGGACAGGCTTCTTATAATTCACCCCTCCACTTT
CDR3aa: CAWRGQASYNSPLHF
v_gene: TRBV30
j_gene: TRBJ1-6
len: 15
d_gene: TRBD1
abundance: many